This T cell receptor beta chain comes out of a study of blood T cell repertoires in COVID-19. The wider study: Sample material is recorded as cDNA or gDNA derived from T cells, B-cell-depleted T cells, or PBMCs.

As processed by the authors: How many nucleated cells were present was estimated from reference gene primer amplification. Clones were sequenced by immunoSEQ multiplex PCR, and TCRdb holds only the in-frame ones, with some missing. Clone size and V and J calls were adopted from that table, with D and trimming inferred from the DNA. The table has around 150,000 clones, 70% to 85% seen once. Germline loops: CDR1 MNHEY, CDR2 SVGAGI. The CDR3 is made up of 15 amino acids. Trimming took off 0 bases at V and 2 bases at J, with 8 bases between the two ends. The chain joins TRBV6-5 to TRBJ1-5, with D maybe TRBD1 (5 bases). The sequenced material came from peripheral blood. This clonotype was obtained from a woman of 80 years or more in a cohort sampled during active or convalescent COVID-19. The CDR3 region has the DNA TGTGCCAGCAGTTACTCTTGGGGCGGCAATCAGCCCCAGCATTTT. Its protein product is CASSYSWGGNQPQHF.